This is a list of T cell receptor beta chains from one sample in a study of blood T cells in healthy people across ages. TCRdb re-called the 5' RACE reads through MiXCR, storing one row per CDR3 protein. The sample shows about 830,000 distinct CDR3 sequences, approximately 59% of them seen only once. Sequenced: blood. These receptors were taken from a man aged 25-45 years in good health. The CDR3 runs from the conserved cysteine through the conserved F or W. The order of the fields is V gene, CDR3 length, J gene, clone size, D gene, CDR3 protein, CDR3 DNA. A D gene is named only where the DNA matches it firmly. Rows give clone size only sometimes, using once, few, many, or a class for an expanded clone.

TRBV28	14	TRBJ2-7	-	-	CASTPLQGIYEQYF	TGTGCCAGCACCCCACTCCAGGGAATCTACGAGCAGTACTTC
TRBV3-1	15	TRBJ2-1	-	-	CACSHSSRADNEQFF	TGTGCCTGCAGCCACAGCTCCCGAGCCGACAATGAGCAGTTCTTC
TRBV2	14	TRBJ1-1	once	-	CASIGGIQNTEAFF	TGTGCCAGCATCGGCGGCATTCAGAACACTGAAGCTTTCTTT
TRBV6-5	11	TRBJ2-3	-	-	CASKLGDTQYF	TGTGCCAGCAAACTAGGAGATACGCAGTATTTT
TRBV11-2	15	TRBJ2-3	few	TRBD2	CASTRGGTSTDTQYF	TGTGCCAGCACCCGCGGGGGGACGTCCACAGATACGCAGTATTTT
TRBV11-2	15	TRBJ2-7	-	-	CASSQVQGSLYEQYF	TGTGCCAGCAGCCAGGTACAGGGCTCCCTGTACGAGCAGTACTTC
TRBV25-1	14	TRBJ1-6	-	-	CASSGGGIVSPLHF	TGTGCCAGCAGTGGGGGAGGGATCGTGTCACCCCTCCACTTT
TRBV5-1	15	TRBJ2-3	-	-	CASSFFLEWADTQYF	TGCGCCAGCAGCTTTTTTCTAGAGTGGGCAGATACGCAGTATTTT
TRBV27	17	TRBJ2-7	-	TRBD2	CASAKARIAGGTYEQYF	TGTGCCAGCGCCAAGGCCAGGATAGCGGGGGGAACCTACGAGCAGTACTTC
TRBV30	13	TRBJ2-7	-	-	CAWSFDRTYEQYF	TGTGCCTGGAGTTTTGACAGAACCTACGAGCAGTACTTC
TRBV7-3	17	TRBJ2-1	-	TRBD1	CASSPWTGAGPYNEQFF	TGTGCCAGCAGCCCCTGGACAGGGGCGGGCCCCTACAATGAGCAGTTCTTC
TRBV2	14	TRBJ2-4	-	-	CASSERDILREQYF	TGTGCCAGCAGTGAAAGGGACATCCTTCGGGAGCAGTACTTC
TRBV20-1	12	TRBJ2-4	-	TRBD1	CSARGQGRVQYF	TGCAGTGCTAGGGGACAGGGACGCGTTCAGTACTTC
TRBV20-1	17	TRBJ2-5	-	TRBD1	CSAFGTGGSWYQETQYF	TGCAGTGCTTTCGGGACAGGGGGTTCTTGGTACCAAGAGACCCAGTACTTC
TRBV20-1	14	TRBJ2-7	-	-	CSARGPGGPDEQYF	TGCAGTGCTAGAGGCCCCGGAGGGCCGGACGAGCAGTACTTC
TRBV29-1	13	TRBJ2-5	-	-	CSVDAGNQETQYF	TGCAGCGTTGATGCAGGGAACCAAGAGACCCAGTACTTC
TRBV20-1	12	TRBJ2-1	-	-	CSARDPQGGEFF	TGCAGTGCTAGAGACCCCCAGGGGGGAGAGTTCTTC
TRBV20-1	16	TRBJ2-7	-	TRBD2	CSARSASGGAVYEQYF	TGCAGTGCTAGATCGGCTAGCGGGGGGGCGGTCTACGAGCAGTACTTC
TRBV9	12	TRBJ1-6	-	-	CASSGPNSPLHF	TGTGCCAGCAGCGGACCCAACTCACCCCTCCACTTT
TRBV10-3	14	TRBJ1-6	-	-	CAIRVRGDNSPLHF	TGTGCCATCAGGGTTCGGGGGGATAATTCACCCCTCCACTTT
TRBV13	13	TRBJ1-2	-	-	CASSRVANYGYTF	TGTGCCAGCAGTCGGGTCGCTAACTATGGCTACACCTTC
TRBV12-3/TRBV12-4	16	TRBJ2-6	-	-	CASRKEWQSGANVLTF	TGTGCCAGCAGAAAGGAATGGCAGTCTGGGGCCAACGTCCTGACTTTC
TRBV28	12	TRBJ1-2	-	-	CASSLALYGYTF	TGTGCCAGCAGTTTAGCGTTGTATGGCTACACCTTC
TRBV11-1	11	TRBJ2-5	few	-	CASRKKETQYF	TGTGCCAGCAGGAAAAAAGAGACCCAGTACTTC
TRBV9	14	TRBJ2-1	few	TRBD2	CASSASGDYNEQFF	TGTGCCAGCAGCGCTAGCGGGGACTACAATGAGCAGTTCTTC
TRBV6-2/TRBV6-3	14	TRBJ2-7	few	TRBD1	CASNPGQEGNEQYF	TGTGCCAGCAATCCAGGACAGGAAGGAAACGAGCAGTACTTC
TRBV29-1	15	TRBJ1-2	-	TRBD1	CSVEDYGRGNYGYTF	TGCAGCGTTGAAGATTACGGCAGGGGGAACTATGGCTACACCTTC
TRBV24-1	15	TRBJ2-1	-	TRBD2	CATSGGARPYNEQFF	TGTGCCACCAGCGGGGGGGCGCGGCCCTACAATGAGCAGTTCTTC
TRBV6-5	14	TRBJ2-7	-	-	CASSPSVVGYEQYF	TGTGCCAGCAGCCCCAGTGTTGTTGGCTACGAGCAGTACTTC
TRBV4-3	14	TRBJ2-5	-	TRBD2	CASSQVQWTREQYF	TGCGCCAGCAGCCAAGTCCAGTGGACTAGAGAGCAGTACTTC
TRBV6-5	16	TRBJ2-3	-	-	CASSYSRQSRTDTQYF	TGTGCCAGCAGTTACTCGAGGCAGTCCCGCACAGATACGCAGTATTTT
TRBV18	16	TRBJ1-1	-	TRBD1	CASSPHPFQGGAEAFF	TGTGCCAGCTCACCTCACCCCTTTCAGGGGGGCGCTGAAGCTTTCTTT
TRBV9	14	TRBJ2-4	few	-	CASSGRDSKNIQYF	TGTGCCAGCAGCGGACGGGACTCCAAAAACATTCAGTACTTC
TRBV6-2/TRBV6-3	19	TRBJ2-3	-	-	CASSYSPRDPHRRTDTQYF	TGTGCCAGCAGTTACTCGCCCCGGGATCCCCATCGACGCACAGATACGCAGTATTTT
TRBV4-3	16	TRBJ2-1	-	TRBD1	CASSQVGQGAYNEQFF	TGCGCCAGCAGCCAGGTGGGACAGGGTGCCTACAATGAGCAGTTCTTC
TRBV29-1	15	TRBJ2-5	-	TRBD1	CSVVTTGDFQETQYF	TGCAGCGTTGTCACGACAGGGGACTTCCAAGAGACCCAGTACTTC
TRBV30	13	TRBJ1-1	-	-	CAWSLDRNTEAFF	TGTGCCTGGTCCCTGGATCGGAACACTGAAGCTTTCTTT
TRBV4-1	12	TRBJ2-3	many	-	CAIPTGTDTQYF	TGCGCCATCCCGACAGGCACAGATACGCAGTATTTT
TRBV7-2	16	TRBJ2-1	-	-	CASSLVMGGRSNEQFF	TGTGCCAGCAGCTTAGTAATGGGGGGGCGGAGCAATGAGCAGTTCTTC
TRBV29-1	14	TRBJ2-7	many	-	CSVGASTSSYEQYF	TGCAGCGTTGGGGCCTCGACTAGTTCCTACGAGCAGTACTTC
TRBV4-3	16	TRBJ2-7	-	TRBD1	CASSQGITGASYEQYF	TGCGCCAGCAGCCAAGGTATTACAGGGGCATCCTACGAGCAGTACTTC
TRBV9	14	TRBJ1-1	-	TRBD1	CASSASPDRGSAFF	TGTGCCAGCAGCGCAAGCCCGGACAGGGGTTCGGCTTTCTTT
TRBV14	13	TRBJ2-4	-	TRBD1	CASSQGTGDIQYF	TGTGCCAGCAGCCAGGGGACAGGGGACATTCAGTACTTC
TRBV20-1	15	TRBJ2-3	-	-	CSATPLDPNTDTQYF	TGCAGTGCTACCCCTCTCGACCCTAACACAGATACGCAGTATTTT
TRBV28	15	TRBJ2-6	-	TRBD1	CASSGDREGANVLTF	TGTGCCAGCAGTGGAGACAGGGAAGGGGCCAACGTCCTGACTTTC
TRBV9	16	TRBJ2-1	-	TRBD2	CASSGIAGGKYNEQFF	TGTGCCAGCAGCGGAATAGCGGGGGGGAAGTACAATGAGCAGTTCTTC
TRBV20-1	15	TRBJ2-2	once	TRBD2	CSATSGGANTGELFF	TGCAGTGCTACCAGCGGGGGGGCCAACACCGGGGAGCTGTTTTTT
TRBV9	15	TRBJ2-1	few	-	CASSLPLEGTDEQFF	TGTGCCAGCAGCCTCCCGCTTGAGGGTACGGATGAGCAGTTCTTC
TRBV7-2	15	TRBJ2-7	-	TRBD2	CASSLGGTRTYEQYF	TGTGCCAGCAGCTTAGGAGGGACTAGAACCTACGAGCAGTACTTC
TRBV10-3	15	TRBJ2-7	-	-	CAISGVDGGDYEQYF	TGTGCCATCAGTGGGGTCGACGGGGGAGACTACGAGCAGTACTTC
TRBV9	15	TRBJ2-7	-	TRBD2	CASSETGTTDYEQYF	TGTGCCAGCAGCGAGACCGGGACTACGGATTACGAGCAGTACTTC